This T cell receptor (beta chain) was sequenced during a study of blood T cell repertoires in COVID-19. Study context: Whether acute or convalescent, the COVID-19 samples came from the United States, Italy and Spain. Sources were T cells, B-cell-depleted T cells, or PBMCs; the material itself was cDNA or gDNA.

The germline V gene has CDR1 MNHEY and CDR2 SMNVEV (reference sequence). The CDR3 runs to 15 residues. V lost 5 bases, J lost 9 bases, and 11 bases stayed unmatched. In the study's own analysis: Nucleated cell number was recorded as an estimate derived from reference gene primer amplification. Libraries were prepared by immunoSEQ multiplex PCR; TCRdb keeps only in-frame clonotypes and omits some of them. V and J calls and clone size are given by that table; D and trimming were obtained from the DNA. The sample holds tens of thousands of clones; about nine tenths are singletons and the top ten take 27%.

The J gene is TRBJ2-7, the V gene TRBV27, with 12 nucleotides matching TRBD1. The origin of this receptor is a man between 50 and 59 years old with active or convalescent COVID-19. Sequenced input: peripheral blood. CDR3 protein: CASSPGDRGRVRQYF. CDR3 coding DNA: TGTGCCAGCAGTCCAGGGGACAGGGGGCGCGTTCGGCAGTACTTC.